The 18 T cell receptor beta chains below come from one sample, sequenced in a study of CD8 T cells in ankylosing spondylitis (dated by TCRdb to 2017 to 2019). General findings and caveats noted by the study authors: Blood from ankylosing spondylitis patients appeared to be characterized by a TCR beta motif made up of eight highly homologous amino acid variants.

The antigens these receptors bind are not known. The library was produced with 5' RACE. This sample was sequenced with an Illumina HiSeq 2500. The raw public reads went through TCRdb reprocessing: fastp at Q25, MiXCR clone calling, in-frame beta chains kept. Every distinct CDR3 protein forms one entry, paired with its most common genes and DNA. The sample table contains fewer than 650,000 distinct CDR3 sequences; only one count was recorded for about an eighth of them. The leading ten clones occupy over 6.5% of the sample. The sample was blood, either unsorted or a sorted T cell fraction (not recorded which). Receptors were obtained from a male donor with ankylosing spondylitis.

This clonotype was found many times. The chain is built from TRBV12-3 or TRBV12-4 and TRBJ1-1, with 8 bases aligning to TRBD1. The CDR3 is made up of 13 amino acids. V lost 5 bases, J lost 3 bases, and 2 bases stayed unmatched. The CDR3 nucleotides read TGTGCCAGCAGTAAGACAGGGGACACTGAAGCTTTCTTT. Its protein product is CASSKTGDTEAFF.

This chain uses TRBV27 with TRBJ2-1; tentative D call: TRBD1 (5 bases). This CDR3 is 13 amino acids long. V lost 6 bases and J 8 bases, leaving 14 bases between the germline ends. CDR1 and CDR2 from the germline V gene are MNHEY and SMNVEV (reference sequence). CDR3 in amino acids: CASSRSGPYEQFF. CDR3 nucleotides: TGTGCCAGCAGCCGATCAGGGCCCTATGAGCAGTTCTTC.

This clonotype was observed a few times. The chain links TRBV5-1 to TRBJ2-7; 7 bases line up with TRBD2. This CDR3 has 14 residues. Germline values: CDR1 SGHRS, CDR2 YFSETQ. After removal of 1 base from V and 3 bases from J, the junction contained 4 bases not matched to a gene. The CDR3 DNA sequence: TGCGCCAGCAGCTTGAGGAGCGGGAACTACGAGCAGTACTTC. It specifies CASSLRSGNYEQYF.

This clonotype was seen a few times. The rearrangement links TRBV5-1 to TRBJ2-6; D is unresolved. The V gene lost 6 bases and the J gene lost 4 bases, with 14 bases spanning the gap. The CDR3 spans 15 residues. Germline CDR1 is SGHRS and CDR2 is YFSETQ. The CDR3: CASTWLPSGANVLTF. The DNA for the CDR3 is TGCGCCAGCACCTGGCTTCCTTCGGGGGCCAACGTCCTGACTTTC.

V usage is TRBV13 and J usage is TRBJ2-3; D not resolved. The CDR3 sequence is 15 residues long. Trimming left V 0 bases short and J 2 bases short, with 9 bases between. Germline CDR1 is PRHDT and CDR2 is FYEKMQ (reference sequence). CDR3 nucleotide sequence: TGTGCCAGCAGCTTAGGCTCAACTTCCACAGATACGCAGTATTTT. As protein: CASSLGSTSTDTQYF. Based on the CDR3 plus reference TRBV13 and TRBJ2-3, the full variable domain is AAGVIQSPRHLIKEKRETATLKCYPIPRHDTVYWYQQGPGQDPQFLISFYEKMQSDKGSIPDRFSAQQFSDYHSELNMSSLELGDSALYFCASSLGSTSTDTQYFGPGTRLTVL.

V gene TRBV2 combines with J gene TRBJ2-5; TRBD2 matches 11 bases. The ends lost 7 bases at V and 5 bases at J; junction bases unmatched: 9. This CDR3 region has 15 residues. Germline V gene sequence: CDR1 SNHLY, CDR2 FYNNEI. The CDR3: CASTQLAGVAETQYF. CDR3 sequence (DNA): TGTGCCAGCACTCAACTAGCGGGAGTTGCCGAGACCCAGTACTTC.

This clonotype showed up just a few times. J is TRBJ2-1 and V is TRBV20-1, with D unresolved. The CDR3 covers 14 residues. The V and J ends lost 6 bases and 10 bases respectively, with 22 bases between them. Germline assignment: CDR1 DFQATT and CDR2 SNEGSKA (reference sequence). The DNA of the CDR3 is TGCAGTGCCACCCCTCACGGACGTCGTGCGGAGCAGTTCTTC. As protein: CSATPHGRRAEQFF.

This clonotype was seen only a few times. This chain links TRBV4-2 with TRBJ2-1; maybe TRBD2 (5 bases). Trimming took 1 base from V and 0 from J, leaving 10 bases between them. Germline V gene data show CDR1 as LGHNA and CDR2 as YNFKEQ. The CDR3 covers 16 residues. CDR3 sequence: CASSQAGLSSYNEQFF. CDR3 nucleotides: TGTGCCAGCAGCCAAGCGGGATTGAGCTCCTACAATGAGCAGTTCTTC.

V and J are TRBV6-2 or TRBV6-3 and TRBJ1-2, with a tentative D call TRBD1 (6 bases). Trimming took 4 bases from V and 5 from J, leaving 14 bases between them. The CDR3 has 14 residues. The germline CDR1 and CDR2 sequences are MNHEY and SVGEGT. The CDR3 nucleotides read TGTGCCAGCAGTTCGACGACAGGATCGTATGGCTACACCTTC. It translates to CASSSTTGSYGYTF.

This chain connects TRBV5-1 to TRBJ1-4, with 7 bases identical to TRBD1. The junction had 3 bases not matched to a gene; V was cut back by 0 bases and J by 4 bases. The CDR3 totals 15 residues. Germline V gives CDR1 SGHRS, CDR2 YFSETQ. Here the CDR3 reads CASSLDGTDNEKLFF. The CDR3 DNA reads TGCGCCAGCAGCTTGGATGGGACAGATAATGAAAAACTGTTTTTT.

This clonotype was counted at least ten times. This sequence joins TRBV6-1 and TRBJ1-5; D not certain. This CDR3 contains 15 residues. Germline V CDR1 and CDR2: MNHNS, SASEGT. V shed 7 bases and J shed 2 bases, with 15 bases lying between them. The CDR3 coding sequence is TGTGCCAGCAACCCCGGGCCCCAAGGCAATCAGCCCCAGCATTTT. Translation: CASNPGPQGNQPQHF.

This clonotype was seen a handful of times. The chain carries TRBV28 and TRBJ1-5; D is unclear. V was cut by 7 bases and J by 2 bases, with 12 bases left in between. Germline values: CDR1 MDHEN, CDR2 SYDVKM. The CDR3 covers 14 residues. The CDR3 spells CASNNDWGNQPQHF. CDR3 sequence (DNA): TGTGCCAGCAACAATGACTGGGGCAATCAGCCCCAGCATTTT.

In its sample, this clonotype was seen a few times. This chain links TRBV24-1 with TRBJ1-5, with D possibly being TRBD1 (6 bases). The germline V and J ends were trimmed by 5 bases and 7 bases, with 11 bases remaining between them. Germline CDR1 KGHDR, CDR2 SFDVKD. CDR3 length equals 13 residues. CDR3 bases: TGTGCCACCAGTGGACAGGTCGGGCAGCCCCAGCATTTT. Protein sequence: CATSGQVGQPQHF.

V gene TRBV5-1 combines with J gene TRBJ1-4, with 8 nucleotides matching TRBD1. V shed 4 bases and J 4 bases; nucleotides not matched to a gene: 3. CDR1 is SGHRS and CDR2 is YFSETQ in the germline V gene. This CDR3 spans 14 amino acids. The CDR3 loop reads CASSMTGDNEKLFF. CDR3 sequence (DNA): TGCGCCAGCAGCATGACAGGGGATAATGAAAAACTGTTTTTT.

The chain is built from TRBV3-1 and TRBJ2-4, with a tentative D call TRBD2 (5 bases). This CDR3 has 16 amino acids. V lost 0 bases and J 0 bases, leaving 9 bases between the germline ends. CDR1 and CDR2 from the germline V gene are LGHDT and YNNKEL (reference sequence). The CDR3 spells CASSQELAVAKNIQYF. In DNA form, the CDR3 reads TGTGCCAGCAGCCAAGAGCTAGCAGTAGCCAAAAACATTCAGTACTTC.

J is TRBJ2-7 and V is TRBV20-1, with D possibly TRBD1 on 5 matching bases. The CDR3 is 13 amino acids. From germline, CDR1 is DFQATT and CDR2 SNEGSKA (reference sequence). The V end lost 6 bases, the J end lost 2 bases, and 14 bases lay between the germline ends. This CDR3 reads CSAPAQGTYEQYF. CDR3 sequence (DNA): TGCAGTGCCCCTGCCCAGGGAACCTACGAGCAGTACTTC.

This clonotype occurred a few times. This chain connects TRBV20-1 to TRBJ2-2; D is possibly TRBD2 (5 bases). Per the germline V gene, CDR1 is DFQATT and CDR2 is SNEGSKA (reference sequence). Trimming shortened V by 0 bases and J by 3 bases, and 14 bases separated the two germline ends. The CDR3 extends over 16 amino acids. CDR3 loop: CSARDSYSGDTGELFF. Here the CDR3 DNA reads TGCAGTGCTAGAGACAGTTACAGCGGTGACACCGGGGAGCTGTTTTTT.

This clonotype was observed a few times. CDR3 bases: TGTGCCAGCAGTCCGACCGCCGGGAGGACCGGGGAGCTGTTTTTT. It yields the protein CASSPTAGRTGELFF. The rearrangement links TRBV6-2 or TRBV6-3 to TRBJ2-2; TRBD2 agrees at 7 bases. V gave up 5 bases and J gave up 5 bases; unmatched junction bases: 8. Germline V gene sequence: CDR1 MNHEY, CDR2 SVGEGT. CDR3 length: 15 residues.